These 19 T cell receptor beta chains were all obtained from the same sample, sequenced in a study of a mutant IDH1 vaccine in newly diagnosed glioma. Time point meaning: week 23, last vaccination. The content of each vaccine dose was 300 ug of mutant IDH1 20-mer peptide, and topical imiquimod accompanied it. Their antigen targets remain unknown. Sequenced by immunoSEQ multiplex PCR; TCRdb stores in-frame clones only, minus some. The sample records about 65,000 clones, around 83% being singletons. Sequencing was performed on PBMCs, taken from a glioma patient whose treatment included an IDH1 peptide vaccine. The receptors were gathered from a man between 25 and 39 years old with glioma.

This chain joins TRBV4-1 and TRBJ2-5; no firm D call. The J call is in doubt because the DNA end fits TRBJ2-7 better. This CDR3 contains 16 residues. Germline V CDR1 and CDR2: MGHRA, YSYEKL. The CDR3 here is CASSQGKGRPLYEQYF. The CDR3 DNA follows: TGCGCCAGCAGCCAAGGGAAGGGTAGGCCACTCTACGAGCAGTACTTC.

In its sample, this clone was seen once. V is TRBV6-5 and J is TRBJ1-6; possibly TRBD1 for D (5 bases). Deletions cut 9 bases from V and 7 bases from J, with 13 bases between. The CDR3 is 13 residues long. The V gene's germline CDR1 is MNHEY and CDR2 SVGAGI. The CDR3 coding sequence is TGTGCCAGTTCGACAGTGAGGAATTCACCCCTCCACTTT. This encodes CASSTVRNSPLHF.

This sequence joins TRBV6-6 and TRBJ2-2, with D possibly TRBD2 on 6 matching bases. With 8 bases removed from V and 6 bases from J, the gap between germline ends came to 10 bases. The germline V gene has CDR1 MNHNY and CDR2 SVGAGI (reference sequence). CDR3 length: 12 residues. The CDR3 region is CASRLVAGELFF. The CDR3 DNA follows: TGTGCCAGCCGACTAGTCGCCGGGGAGCTGTTTTTT.

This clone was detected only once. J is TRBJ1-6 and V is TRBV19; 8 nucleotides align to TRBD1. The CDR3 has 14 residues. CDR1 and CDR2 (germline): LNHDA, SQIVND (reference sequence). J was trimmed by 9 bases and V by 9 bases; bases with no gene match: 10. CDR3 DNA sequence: TGTGCCAGCGAGCAGGGGGCGAGAGGTTCACCCCTCCACTTT. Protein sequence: CASEQGARGSPLHF. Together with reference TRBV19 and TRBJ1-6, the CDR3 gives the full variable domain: DGGITQSPKYLFRKEGQNVTLSCEQNLNHDAMYWYRQDPGQGLRLIYYSQIVNDFQKGDIAEGYSVSREKKESFPLTVTSAQKNPTAFYLCASEQGARGSPLHFGNGTRLTVT.

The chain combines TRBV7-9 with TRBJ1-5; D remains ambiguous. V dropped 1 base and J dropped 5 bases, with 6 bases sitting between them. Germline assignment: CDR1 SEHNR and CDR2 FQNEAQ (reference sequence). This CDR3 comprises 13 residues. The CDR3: CASSLGRYQPQHF. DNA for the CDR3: TGTGCCAGCAGCTTAGGGAGATATCAGCCCCAGCATTTT.

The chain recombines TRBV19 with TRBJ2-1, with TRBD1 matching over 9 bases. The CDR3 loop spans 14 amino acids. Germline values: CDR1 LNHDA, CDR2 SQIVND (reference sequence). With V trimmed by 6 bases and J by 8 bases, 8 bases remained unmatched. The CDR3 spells CASRSGTGMHEQFF. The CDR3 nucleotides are TGTGCCAGTAGATCCGGGACAGGGATGCATGAGCAGTTCTTC.

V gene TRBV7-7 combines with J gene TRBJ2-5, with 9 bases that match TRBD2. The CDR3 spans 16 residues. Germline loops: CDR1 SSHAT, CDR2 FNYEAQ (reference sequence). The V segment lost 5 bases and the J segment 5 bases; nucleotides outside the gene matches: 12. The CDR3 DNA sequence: TGTGCCAGCAGCCCCCGACTAGCGGAGCGGGTGGAGACCCAGTACTTC. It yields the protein CASSPRLAERVETQYF.

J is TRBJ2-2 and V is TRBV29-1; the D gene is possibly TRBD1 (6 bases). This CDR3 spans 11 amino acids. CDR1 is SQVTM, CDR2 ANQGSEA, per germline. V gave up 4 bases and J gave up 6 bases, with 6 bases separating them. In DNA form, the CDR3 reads TGCAGCGTTGCAGGGGCCGGGGAGCTGTTTTTT. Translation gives CSVAGAGELFF.

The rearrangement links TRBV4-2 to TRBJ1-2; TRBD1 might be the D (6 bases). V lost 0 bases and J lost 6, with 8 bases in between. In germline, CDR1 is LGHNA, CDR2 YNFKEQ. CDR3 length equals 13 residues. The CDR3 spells CASSQEQGDGYTF. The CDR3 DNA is TGTGCCAGCAGCCAAGAACAGGGCGATGGCTACACCTTC.

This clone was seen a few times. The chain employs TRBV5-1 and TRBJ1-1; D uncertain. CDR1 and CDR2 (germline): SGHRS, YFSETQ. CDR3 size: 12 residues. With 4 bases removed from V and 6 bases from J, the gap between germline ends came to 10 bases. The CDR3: CASSGHDSEAFF. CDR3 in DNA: TGCGCCAGCAGCGGTCATGACTCTGAAGCTTTCTTT.

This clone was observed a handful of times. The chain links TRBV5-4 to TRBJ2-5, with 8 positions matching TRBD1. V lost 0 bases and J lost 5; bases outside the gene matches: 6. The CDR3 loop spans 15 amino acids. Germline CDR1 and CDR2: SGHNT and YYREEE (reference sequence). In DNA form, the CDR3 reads TGTGCCAGCAGCTTGGTGGGACAGGAAGGCGAGACCCAGTACTTC. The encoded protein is CASSLVGQEGETQYF.

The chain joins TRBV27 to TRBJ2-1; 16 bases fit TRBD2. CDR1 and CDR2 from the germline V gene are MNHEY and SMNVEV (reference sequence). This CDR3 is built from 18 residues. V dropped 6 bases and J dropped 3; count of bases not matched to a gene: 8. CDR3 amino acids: CASRTGTSGGVSYNEQFF. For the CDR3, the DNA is TGTGCCAGCAGAACCGGGACTAGCGGGGGGGTTAGCTACAATGAGCAGTTCTTC.

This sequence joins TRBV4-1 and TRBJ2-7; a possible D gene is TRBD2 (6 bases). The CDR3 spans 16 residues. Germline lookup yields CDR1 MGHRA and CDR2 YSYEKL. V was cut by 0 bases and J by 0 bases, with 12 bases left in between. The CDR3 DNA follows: TGCGCCAGCAGCCAAGAGTGGGAGGCGACCTCCTACGAGCAGTACTTC. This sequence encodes CASSQEWEATSYEQYF.

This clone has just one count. The CDR3 protein is CASSESGEGEQFF. The DNA of the CDR3 is TGTGCCAGCAGTGAATCGGGGGAGGGTGAGCAGTTCTTC. J is TRBJ2-1 and V is TRBV25-1; TRBD2 matches 7 bases. The V and J ends lost 1 base and 9 bases, in that order; junction bases with no gene match: 3. The CDR3 has 13 residues. CDR1 is MGHDK and CDR2 is SYGVNS in the germline V gene. The full variable domain, its missing parts supplied by reference TRBV25-1 and TRBJ2-1, is EADIYQTPRYLVIGTGKKITLECSQTMGHDKMYWYQQDPGMELHLIHYSYGVNSTEKGDLSSESTVSRIRTEHFPLTLESARPSHTSQYLCASSESGEGEQFFGPGTRLTVL.

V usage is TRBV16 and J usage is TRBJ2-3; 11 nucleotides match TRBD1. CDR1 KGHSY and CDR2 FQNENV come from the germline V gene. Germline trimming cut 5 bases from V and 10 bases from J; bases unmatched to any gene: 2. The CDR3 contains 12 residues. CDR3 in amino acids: CASSGGQGAQYF. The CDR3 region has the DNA TGTGCCAGCAGCGGGGGACAGGGGGCGCAGTATTTT.

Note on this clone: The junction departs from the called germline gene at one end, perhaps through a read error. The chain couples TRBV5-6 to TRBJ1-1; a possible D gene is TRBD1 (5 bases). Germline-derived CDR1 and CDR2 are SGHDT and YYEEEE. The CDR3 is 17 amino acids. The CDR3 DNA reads TGTGCCAGCAGTTCTTACACGGGACGAAACGGGAACGCTGAAGCTTTCTTT. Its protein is CASSSYTGRNGNAEAFF.

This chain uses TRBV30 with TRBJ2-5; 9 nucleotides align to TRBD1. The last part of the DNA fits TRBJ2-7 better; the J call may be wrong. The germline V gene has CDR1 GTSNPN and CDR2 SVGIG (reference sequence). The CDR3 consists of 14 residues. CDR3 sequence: CAWSAGTGLYEQYF. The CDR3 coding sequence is TGTGCCTGGAGTGCGGGGACAGGGCTCTACGAGCAGTACTTC.

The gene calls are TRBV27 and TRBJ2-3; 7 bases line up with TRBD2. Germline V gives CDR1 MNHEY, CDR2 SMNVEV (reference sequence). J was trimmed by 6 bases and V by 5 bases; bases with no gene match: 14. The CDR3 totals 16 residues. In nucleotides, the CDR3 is TGTGCCAGCAGTGCGGGGGTGGGGACGCCACTGGATACGCAGTATTTT. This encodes CASSAGVGTPLDTQYF.

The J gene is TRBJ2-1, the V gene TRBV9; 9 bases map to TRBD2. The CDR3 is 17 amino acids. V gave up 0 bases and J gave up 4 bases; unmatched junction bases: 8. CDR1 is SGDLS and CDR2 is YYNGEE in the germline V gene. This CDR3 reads CASSVEWSGGFYNEQFF. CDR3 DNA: TGTGCCAGCAGCGTAGAGTGGAGCGGGGGGTTTTACAATGAGCAGTTCTTC. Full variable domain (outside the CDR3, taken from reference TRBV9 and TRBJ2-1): DSGVTQTPKHLITATGQRVTLRCSPRSGDLSVYWYQQSLDQGLQFLIQYYNGEERAKGNILERFSAQQFPDLHSELNLSSLELGDSALYFCASSVEWSGGFYNEQFFGPGTRLTVL.